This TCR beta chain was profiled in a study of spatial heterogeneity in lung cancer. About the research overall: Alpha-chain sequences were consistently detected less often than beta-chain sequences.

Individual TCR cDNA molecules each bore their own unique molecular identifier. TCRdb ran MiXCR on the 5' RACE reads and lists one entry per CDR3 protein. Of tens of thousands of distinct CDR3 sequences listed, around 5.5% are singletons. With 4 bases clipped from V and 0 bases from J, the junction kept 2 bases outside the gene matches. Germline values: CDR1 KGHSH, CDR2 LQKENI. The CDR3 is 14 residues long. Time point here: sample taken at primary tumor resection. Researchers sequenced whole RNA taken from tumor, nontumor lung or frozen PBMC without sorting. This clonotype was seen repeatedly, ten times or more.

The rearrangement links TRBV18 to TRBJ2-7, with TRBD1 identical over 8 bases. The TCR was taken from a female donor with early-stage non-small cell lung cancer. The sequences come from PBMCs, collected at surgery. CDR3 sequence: CASSRGQDSYEQYF. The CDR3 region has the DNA TGTGCCAGCTCACGGGGACAGGACTCCTACGAGCAGTACTTC.